The count of the clone carrying this TCR beta chain is one. The entry originates in a study of control samples from healthy donors and cancer patients. Clones were read by immunoSEQ multiplex PCR, and TCRdb kept only the in-frame ones, dropping some. The table has approximately 80,000 clones, 75% to 95% seen once. The sample was blood. This TCR was recovered from a man under 40 in good health.

Written as DNA, the CDR3 is TGTGCCATCGGTACCGGGACAGGGGGCACCGGGGAGCTGTTTTTT. Encoded protein: CAIGTGTGGTGELFF. This chain joins TRBV10-3 and TRBJ2-2; the match to TRBD1 covers 11 bases. The trim removed 8 bases at V and 4 bases at J, leaving 6 bases unmatched. Germline V gene sequence: CDR1 ENHRY, CDR2 SYGVKD. CDR3 length equals 15 residues.